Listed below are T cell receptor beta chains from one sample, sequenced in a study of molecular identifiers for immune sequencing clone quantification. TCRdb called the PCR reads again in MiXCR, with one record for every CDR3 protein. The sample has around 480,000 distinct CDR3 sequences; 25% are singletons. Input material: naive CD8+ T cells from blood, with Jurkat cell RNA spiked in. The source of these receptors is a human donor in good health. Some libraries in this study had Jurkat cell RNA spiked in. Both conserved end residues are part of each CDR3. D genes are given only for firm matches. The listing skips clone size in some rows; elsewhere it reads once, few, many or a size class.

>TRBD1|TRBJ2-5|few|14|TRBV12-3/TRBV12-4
CASSQNRGSETQYF
TGTGCCAGCAGCCAAAACAGGGGTTCGGAGACCCAGTACTTC
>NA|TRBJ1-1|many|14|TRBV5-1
CASSLWQTNTEAFF
TGCGCCAGCAGCTTGTGGCAGACTAACACTGAAGCTTTCTTT
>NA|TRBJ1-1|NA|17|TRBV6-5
CASREWKGLRGSTEAFF
TGTGCCAGCAGGGAATGGAAGGGTTTAAGAGGTAGCACTGAAGCTTTCTTT
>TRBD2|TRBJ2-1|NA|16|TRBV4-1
CASSQVPSGVYNEQFF
TGCGCCAGCAGCCAAGTCCCTAGCGGAGTATACAATGAGCAGTTCTTC
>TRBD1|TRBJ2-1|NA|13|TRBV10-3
CANSGQGDNEQFF
TGTGCCAACTCCGGACAGGGGGACAATGAGCAGTTCTTC
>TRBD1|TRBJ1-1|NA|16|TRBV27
CASSSGTGPMNTEAFF
TGTGCCAGCAGTTCCGGGACAGGGCCTATGAACACTGAAGCTTTCTTT
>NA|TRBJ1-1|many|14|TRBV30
CAWSDSALNTEAFF
TGTGCCTGGAGCGATTCGGCGTTGAACACTGAAGCTTTCTTT
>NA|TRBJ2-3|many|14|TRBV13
CASSPGTSGDTQYF
TGTGCCAGCAGCCCAGGGACATCCGGAGATACGCAGTATTTT
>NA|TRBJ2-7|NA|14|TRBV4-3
CASSHTQSSYEQYF
TGCGCCAGCAGCCATACACAGAGCTCCTACGAGCAGTACTTC
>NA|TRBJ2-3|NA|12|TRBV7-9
CASSLYEYTQCF
TGTGCCAGCAGCTTGTATGAGTATACGCAGTGTTTT
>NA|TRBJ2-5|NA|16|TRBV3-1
CASSQGDRFIQETQYF
TGTGCCAGCAGCCAGGGTGACAGATTCATCCAAGAGACCCAGTACTTC
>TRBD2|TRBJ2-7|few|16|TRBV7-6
CASSFGSGRAVYVQYF
TGTGCCAGCAGCTTCGGGAGCGGGAGGGCCGTTTACGTGCAGTACTTC
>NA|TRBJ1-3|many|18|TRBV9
CASSEETLASSSGNTIYF
TGTGCCAGCAGCGAGGAGACCCTAGCCTCCTCGTCTGGAAACACCATATATTTT
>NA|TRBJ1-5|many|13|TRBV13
CASSLGLLQPQHF
TGTGCCAGCAGCTTAGGACTGTTGCAGCCCCAGCATTTT
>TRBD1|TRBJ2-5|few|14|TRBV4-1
CASSQASGGETQYF
TGCGCCAGCAGCCAAGCCTCAGGGGGAGAGACCCAGTACTTC
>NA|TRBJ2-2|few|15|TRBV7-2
CASSVNRLDGGELFF
TGTGCCAGCAGCGTCAATCGACTAGATGGCGGGGAGCTGTTTTTT
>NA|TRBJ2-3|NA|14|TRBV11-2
CASSLKGVGDTQYF
TGTGCCAGCAGCTTAAAGGGTGTAGGAGATACGCAGTATTTT
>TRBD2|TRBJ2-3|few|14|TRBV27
CASSERDGTDTQYF
TGTGCCAGCAGTGAGCGGGACGGCACAGATACGCAGTATTTT
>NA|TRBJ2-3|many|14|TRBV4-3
CASSRGVVTDTQYF
TGCGCCAGCAGTCGAGGGGTTGTCACAGATACGCAGTATTTT
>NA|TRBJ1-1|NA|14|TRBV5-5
CASSLARPVTEAFF
TGTGCCAGCAGCTTGGCGCGGCCAGTCACTGAAGCTTTCTTT
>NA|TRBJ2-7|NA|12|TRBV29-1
CSGGGHTYEQYF
TGCAGCGGAGGGGGACACACCTACGAGCAGTACTTC
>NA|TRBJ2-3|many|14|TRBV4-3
CASSHGLLTDTQYF
TGCGCCAGCAGCCACGGACTACTCACAGATACGCAGTATTTT
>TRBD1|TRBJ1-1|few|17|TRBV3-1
CASSQGGQGAMNTEAFF
TGTGCCAGCAGCCAAGGGGGACAGGGGGCCATGAACACTGAAGCTTTCTTT
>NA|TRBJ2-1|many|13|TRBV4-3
CASSQIRRAEQFF
TGCGCCAGCAGCCAGATTCGACGGGCCGAGCAGTTCTTC
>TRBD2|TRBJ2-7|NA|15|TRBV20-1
CSARGLAGRFYEQYF
TGCAGTGCTAGAGGGCTAGCGGGGCGTTTCTACGAGCAGTACTTC
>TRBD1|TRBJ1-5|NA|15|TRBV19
CASSMGQGTNQPQHF
TGTGCCAGTAGCATGGGACAGGGGACGAATCAGCCCCAGCATTTT
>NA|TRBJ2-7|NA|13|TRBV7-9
CASRRTESYEQYF
TGTGCCAGCAGGAGGACAGAAAGCTACGAGCAGTACTTC
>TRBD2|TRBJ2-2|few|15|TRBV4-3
CASSQSGSLTGELFF
TGCGCCAGCAGCCAAAGCGGGAGTTTGACCGGGGAGCTGTTTTTT
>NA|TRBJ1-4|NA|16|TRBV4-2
CASSQGTAEYNEKLFF
TGTGCCAGCAGCCAAGGGACAGCGGAATATAATGAAAAACTGTTTTTT
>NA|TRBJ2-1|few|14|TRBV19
CASSITPARPPRFF
TGTGCCAGTAGTATTACCCCGGCTAGACCTCCCCGGTTCTTC